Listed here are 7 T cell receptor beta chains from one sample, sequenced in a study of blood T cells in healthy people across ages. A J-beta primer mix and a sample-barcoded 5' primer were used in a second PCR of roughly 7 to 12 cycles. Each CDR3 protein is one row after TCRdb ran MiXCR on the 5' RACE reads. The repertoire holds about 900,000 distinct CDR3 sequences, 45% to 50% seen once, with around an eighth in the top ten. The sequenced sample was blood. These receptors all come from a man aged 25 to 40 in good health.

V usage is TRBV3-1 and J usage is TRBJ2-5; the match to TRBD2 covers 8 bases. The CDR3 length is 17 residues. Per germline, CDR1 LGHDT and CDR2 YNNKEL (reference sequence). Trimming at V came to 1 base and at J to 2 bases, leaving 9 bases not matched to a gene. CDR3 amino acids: CASSQGPFGGEQETQYF. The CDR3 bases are TGTGCCAGCAGCCAAGGGCCCTTCGGGGGGGAACAAGAGACCCAGTACTTC.

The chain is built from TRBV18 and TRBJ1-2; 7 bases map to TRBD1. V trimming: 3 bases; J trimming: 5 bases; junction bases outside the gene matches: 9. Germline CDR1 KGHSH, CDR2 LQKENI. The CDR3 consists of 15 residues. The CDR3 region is CASSPSTGYDYGYTF. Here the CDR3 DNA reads TGTGCCAGCTCACCTTCGACAGGGTATGATTATGGCTACACCTTC.

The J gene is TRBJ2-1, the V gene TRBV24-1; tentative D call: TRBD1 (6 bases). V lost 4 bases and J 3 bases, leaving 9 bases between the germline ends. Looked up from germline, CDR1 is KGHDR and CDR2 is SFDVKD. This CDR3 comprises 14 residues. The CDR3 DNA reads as TGTGCCACCAGTGAGAGGACAGACTACAATGAGCAGTTCTTC. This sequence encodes CATSERTDYNEQFF.

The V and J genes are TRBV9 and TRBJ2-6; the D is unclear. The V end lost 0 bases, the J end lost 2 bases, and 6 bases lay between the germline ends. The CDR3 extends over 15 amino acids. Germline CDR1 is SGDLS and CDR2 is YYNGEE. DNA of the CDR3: TGTGCCAGCAGCGTAGAAGGAACTGGGGCCAACGTCCTGACTTTC. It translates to CASSVEGTGANVLTF. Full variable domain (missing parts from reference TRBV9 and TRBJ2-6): DSGVTQTPKHLITATGQRVTLRCSPRSGDLSVYWYQQSLDQGLQFLIQYYNGEERAKGNILERFSAQQFPDLHSELNLSSLELGDSALYFCASSVEGTGANVLTFGAGSRLTVL.

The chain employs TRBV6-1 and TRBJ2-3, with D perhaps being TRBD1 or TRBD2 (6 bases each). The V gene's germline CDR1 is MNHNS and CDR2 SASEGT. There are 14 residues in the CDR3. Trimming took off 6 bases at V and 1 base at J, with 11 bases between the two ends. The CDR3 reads CASSGGGGTDTQYF. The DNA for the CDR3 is TGTGCCAGCAGCGGAGGGGGAGGCACAGATACGCAGTATTTT.

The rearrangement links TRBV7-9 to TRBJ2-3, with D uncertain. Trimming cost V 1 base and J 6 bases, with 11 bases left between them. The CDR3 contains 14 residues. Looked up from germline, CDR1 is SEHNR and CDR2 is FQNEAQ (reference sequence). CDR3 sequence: CASSLDARPDTQYF. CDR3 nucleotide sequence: TGTGCCAGCAGCTTAGACGCTCGACCGGATACGCAGTATTTT.

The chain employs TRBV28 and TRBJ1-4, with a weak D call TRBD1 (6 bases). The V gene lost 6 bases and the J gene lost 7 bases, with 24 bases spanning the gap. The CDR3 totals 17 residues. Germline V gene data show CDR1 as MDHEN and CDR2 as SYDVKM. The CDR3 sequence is CASSPPGAGAEGEKLFF. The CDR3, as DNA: TGTGCCAGCAGCCCACCGGGGGCGGGGGCAGAAGGTGAAAAACTGTTTTTT.